Given below is one T cell receptor beta chain in context. Its target is unknown. PCR amplification relied on 60 Vbeta primers (plus 13 Jbeta primers). Only in-frame clones appear in the TCRdb table, and some are missing; sequencing was by immunoSEQ multiplex PCR. The sample includes approximately 220,000 clones, over 65% seen only once; the top ten take about 14%. This record belongs to a study of cytomegalovirus exposure and HLA in healthy donors. Notes on the study in general: DRB1 had the most TCR associations and HLA-C the fewest, a later analysis found, with rates varying by HLA locus. Cytomegalovirus association was listed for about 150 TCR beta chains.

The ends lost 0 bases at V and 3 bases at J; junction bases unmatched: 4. Germline assignment: CDR1 MNHEY and CDR2 SVGAGI. CDR3 length: 16 residues. The sample taken for sequencing was PBMCs. This TCR was recovered from a man aged 40-50 years in good health and CMV-seronegative. V usage is TRBV6-5 and J usage is TRBJ2-3; 9 bases match TRBD2. CDR3 in amino acids: CASSYSASGATDTQYF. The CDR3 nucleotides read TGTGCCAGCAGTTACTCGGCTAGCGGGGCAACAGATACGCAGTATTTT.